Included here is one T cell receptor beta chain sequence, with context. These data originate in a study of blood T cell repertoires in COVID-19. About the study: PBMCs, B-cell-depleted T cells, or T cells were the source of the cDNA or gDNA that made up the material.

Per germline, CDR1 SGHRS and CDR2 YFSETQ. The CDR3 runs to 12 residues. V lost 4 bases and J lost 2, with 5 bases in between. Profiling relied on immunoSEQ multiplex PCR, and the TCRdb table lists in-frame clones only, not all of them. Among 200,000 to 300,000 clones listed, roughly 86% were seen once. The rearrangement uses TRBV5-1 and TRBJ2-3; D remains unclear. This clonotype was obtained from a middle-aged woman with acute COVID-19. The sample comprised PBMCs or T cells enriched from blood (not recorded which). CDR3: CASSQVTDTQYF. In DNA form, the CDR3 reads TGCGCCAGCAGCCAGGTCACAGATACGCAGTATTTT.